This T cell receptor beta chain was obtained from a study of beta chain features in type 1 diabetes. A word on this clone: Its antigen is currently unknown.

Trimming stripped 0 bases from V and 0 bases from J, with 4 bases between. The V gene's germline CDR1 is SGHDT and CDR2 YYEEEE. The length of the CDR3 is 14 residues. Staining for CD45RO/CCR7/CD25/CD127/CD95/CD27 allowed sorting of CD4+ naive, central memory, regulatory and stem cell-like memory cells. Every bit of the isolated RNA underwent reverse transcription, so sequencing read expressed TCRB transcripts. Profiled with immunoSEQ multiplex PCR; TCRdb holds only in-frame clones, not every one. The table records about 650,000 clones, over 10% of them present only once. Findings and limits, study-wide: In comparison with healthy donors, patients had naive, central memory and Treg TCRB repertoires that appeared more similar. Overrepresentation of cells with high TCR expression could result from cDNA sequencing. Shorter TCRB CDR3s, moderately but significantly so, marked every one of the four CD4+ subsets in Type 1 diabetes patients.

Material: naive CD4+ T cells from blood. The rearrangement uses TRBV5-6 and TRBJ1-3; no definite D call. This receptor was obtained from a man aged 25 to 45 with type 1 diabetes. DNA for the CDR3: TGTGCCAGCAGCTTGGAGAGCTCTGGAAACACCATATATTTT. Amino acids: CASSLESSGNTIYF.